One and the same sample provided the 5 T cell receptor beta chains below, sequenced in a study of regulatory T cells in long-lasting Graves disease. To make TCR beta libraries, researchers used iRepertoire HTBI primers and Arm-PCR of CDR3 regions. TCRdb processed the multiplex PCR reads anew with MiXCR; each CDR3 protein has one entry. Among 400,000 to 500,000 distinct CDR3 sequences, about 15% were seen once, and the ten largest hold approximately 7.8%. The time point denotes: newly diagnosed GD, antithyroid drugs for less than 3 months. RNA from PBMCs was the source of the TCR library. These data also featured in a second study, about T cells in Graves' hyperthyroidism and ophthalmopathy.

The material sequenced was peripheral blood mononuclear cells (PBMCs), taken at new diagnosis, from a patient treated with antithyroid drugs. The source is a woman aged 40-49 years with Graves disease.

This clonotype has ten or more counts. The gene calls are TRBV2 and TRBJ2-5; no clear D gene. Trimming pared 0 bases from V and 7 bases from J, leaving 15 bases between. Germline CDR1 SNHLY, CDR2 FYNNEI. This CDR3 has 15 amino acids. The CDR3 nucleotides read TGTGCCAGCAGTGAAGCGAGGATCCTGGAAGGGACCCAGTACTTC. Amino acids: CASSEARILEGTQYF.

The chain has TRBV12-3 or TRBV12-4 and TRBJ2-7; perhaps TRBD2 as D (6 bases). Trimming removed 1 base from V and 5 bases from J, with 15 bases in between. The CDR3 consists of 15 residues. CDR3 coding DNA: TGTGCCAGCAGTTTAGGGAGGGGCTCGGGGGACGAGCAGTACTTC. Encoded protein: CASSLGRGSGDEQYF.

This clonotype showed up just a few times. The J gene is TRBJ1-6, the V gene TRBV12-3 or TRBV12-4, with D maybe TRBD1 (5 bases). The CDR3 covers 14 residues. V was cut by 2 bases and J by 8 bases, with 10 bases left in between. The chain's CDR3 is CASSLSPGYSPLHF. CDR3 bases: TGTGCCAGCAGTTTATCTCCAGGGTATTCACCCCTCCACTTT.

The chain is built from TRBV14 and TRBJ1-2; maybe TRBD1 (5 bases). CDR1 is SGHDN, CDR2 FVKESK, per germline. This CDR3 has 14 residues. V lost 2 bases to trimming and J lost 3 bases, with 10 bases between them. CDR3 sequence (DNA): TGTGCCAGCAGCCAAATGTTGGGGGACTATGGCTACACCTTC. It specifies CASSQMLGDYGYTF.

A word on this clonotype: A read error is likely here: a far larger clone is one base away. The rearrangement joins TRBV5-1 to TRBJ2-4; D remains unclear. Judging by the DNA end, TRBJ2-1 fits better; the J call may be wrong. Germline values: CDR1 SGHRS, CDR2 YFSETQ. The length of the CDR3 is 12 residues. This CDR3 is CASSYSYNGQFF. Here the CDR3 DNA reads TGTGCCAGCAGCTACTCCTACAATGGGCAGTTCTTC.